This TCR beta chain was captured by sequencing in a study of blood T cell repertoires in COVID-19. Background on the study: Both acute and convalescent COVID-19 samples were obtained from the United States, Italy and Spain. T cells, B-cell-depleted T cells, or PBMCs supplied cDNA or gDNA.

Under the authors' procedure: Reference gene primer amplification yielded estimated nucleated cell counts. Only in-frame clones appear in the TCRdb table, and some are missing; sequencing was by immunoSEQ multiplex PCR. That table furnishes V, J and clone size, whereas the DNA furnished D and trimming. The sample contains approximately 97,000 clones, 90% of which appear only once. This CDR3 has 12 residues. Germline lookup yields CDR1 LNHDA and CDR2 SQIVND (reference sequence). V was trimmed by 7 bases and J by 1 base, leaving 7 bases between them. The sequence was collected from a man in his sixties with acute or convalescent COVID-19. The chain links TRBV19 to TRBJ1-2; no clear D. The sequencing input was peripheral blood. The CDR3 sequence is CASTRGNYGYTF. DNA of the CDR3: TGTGCCAGTACCCGGGGTAACTATGGCTACACCTTC.